This record concerns one T cell receptor (beta chain) sequence. Its antigen remains unidentified. This sample is drawn from a study of T cell repertoires in cytomegalovirus infection. The study, taken as a whole, reports: The ex vivo response was dominated by HLA-C-restricted CMV-specific TCR beta clonotypes. Adding up the frequency of public TCR beta families identified people who carried CMV plus the relevant HLA.

TCRdb redid the calling of the reads with MiXCR, one entry per CDR3 protein. The sample has approximately 190,000 distinct CDR3 sequences, about a tenth seen once; the top ten hold around 4.4%. The sequenced material came from PBMCs. This clonotype was obtained from a human donor in good health (CMV status not recorded). Some clones in this sample may be carry-over from other donors' samples.

CDR3 sequence: CASSRGQGRVNTEAFF. The CDR3 DNA sequence: TGCGCCAGCAGCCGTGGGCAGGGGAGGGTGAACACTGAAGCTTTCTTT. The chain combines TRBV5-1 with TRBJ1-1; possibly TRBD1 for D (6 bases). Germline-derived CDR1 and CDR2 are SGHRS and YFSETQ. This CDR3 contains 16 residues. The V end lost 4 bases, the J end lost 0 bases, and 16 bases lay between the germline ends. Drawing the rest from reference TRBV5-1 and TRBJ1-1, the complete variable domain is KAGVTQTPRYLIKTRGQQVTLSCSPISGHRSVSWYQQTPGQGLQFLFEYFSETQRNKGNFPGRFSGRQFSNSRSEMNVSTLELGDSALYLCASSRGQGRVNTEAFFGQGTRLTVV.